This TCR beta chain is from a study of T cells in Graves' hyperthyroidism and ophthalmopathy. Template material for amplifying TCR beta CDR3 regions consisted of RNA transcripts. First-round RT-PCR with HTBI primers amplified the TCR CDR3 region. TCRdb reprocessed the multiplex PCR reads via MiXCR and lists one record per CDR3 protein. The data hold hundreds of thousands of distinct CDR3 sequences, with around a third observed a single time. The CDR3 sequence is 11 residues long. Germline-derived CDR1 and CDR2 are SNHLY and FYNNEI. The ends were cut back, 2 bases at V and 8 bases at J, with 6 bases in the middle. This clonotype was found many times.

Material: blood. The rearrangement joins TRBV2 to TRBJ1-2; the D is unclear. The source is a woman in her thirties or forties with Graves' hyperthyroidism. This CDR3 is CASSEYRGYTF. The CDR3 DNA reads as TGTGCCAGCAGTGAATACCGAGGCTACACCTTC.